The clone carrying this T cell receptor (beta chain) showed up just once. Antigen unknown. This CDR3 spans 16 amino acids. Trimming stripped 6 bases from V and 0 bases from J, with 14 bases between. Per the germline V gene, CDR1 is LGHNA and CDR2 is YNFKEQ. Sequencing of TCR beta, carried out with a high-throughput approach, was applied to CD8+ and CD4+ T cells from the blood. TEMRA cells were FACS-enriched, unlike CD8+ and CD4+ T cells, which were negatively isolated. This record comes from a study of CD8 T cells in Susac syndrome. Notes on the study in general: The study recognized that the number of individuals in its TCR sequencing and HLA analysis was relatively small.

When the RNA was reverse transcribed, random hexamers were used with an input of roughly 0.5 to 1 ug. TCR beta CDR3 was amplified by immunoSEQ covering 54 Vbeta and 13 Jbeta. TCRdb called the immunoSEQ multiplex PCR reads again in MiXCR, with one record for every CDR3 protein. The sample includes roughly 200,000 distinct CDR3 sequences, just under 95% of them seen just once. This TCR was sampled from a human donor with multiple sclerosis. V gene TRBV4-2 combines with J gene TRBJ2-2, with D unresolved. Sequencing was done on a sample of CD4+ T cells from PBMCs. The CDR3 reads CASRRSSNTNTGELFF. The CDR3 DNA is TGTGCCAGCAGGCGGAGCTCAAATACGAACACCGGGGAGCTGTTTTTT.